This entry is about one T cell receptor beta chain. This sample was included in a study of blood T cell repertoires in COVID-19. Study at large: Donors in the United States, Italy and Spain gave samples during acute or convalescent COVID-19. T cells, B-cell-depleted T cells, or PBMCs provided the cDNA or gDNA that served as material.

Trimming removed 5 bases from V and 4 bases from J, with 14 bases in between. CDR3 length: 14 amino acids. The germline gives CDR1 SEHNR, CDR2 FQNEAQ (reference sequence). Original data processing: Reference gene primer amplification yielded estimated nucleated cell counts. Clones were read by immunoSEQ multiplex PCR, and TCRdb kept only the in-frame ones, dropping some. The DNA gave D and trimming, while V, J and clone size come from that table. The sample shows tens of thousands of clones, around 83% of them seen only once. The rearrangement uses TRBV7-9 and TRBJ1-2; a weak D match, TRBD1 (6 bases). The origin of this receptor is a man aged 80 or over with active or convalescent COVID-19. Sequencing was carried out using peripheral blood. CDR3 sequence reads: CASSPSGEGYGYTF. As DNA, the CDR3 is TGTGCCAGCAGCCCCTCAGGGGAAGGCTATGGCTACACCTTC.